These 19 T cell receptor beta chains originate from one sample sequenced in a study of cytomegalovirus exposure and HLA in healthy donors. Repertoires were generated with immunoSEQ multiplex PCR, while TCRdb's copy carries only in-frame clones and drops some. In the table there are 85,000 to 90,000 clones, around 96% of which are singletons. Input material: PBMCs. The receptors here all came from a man aged 18 to 29 in good health and CMV-seronegative.

The chain links TRBV5-1 to TRBJ1-4; D not resolved. Per germline, CDR1 SGHRS and CDR2 YFSETQ. The CDR3 contains 14 residues. V gave up 0 bases and J gave up 4 bases, with 7 bases separating them. CDR3 nucleotide sequence: TGCGCCAGCAGCTTGGCGGCGGGTAATGAAAAACTGTTTTTT. Its translation: CASSLAAGNEKLFF.

This chain joins TRBV14 and TRBJ1-1; no clear D gene. V lost 4 bases and J lost 1, with 4 bases in between. The CDR3 runs 12 residues. Germline values: CDR1 SGHDN, CDR2 FVKESK. The CDR3 nucleotides read TGTGCCAGCAGCCCCCAGAACACTGAAGCTTTCTTT. Translating gives CASSPQNTEAFF.

V usage is TRBV15 and J usage is TRBJ2-7, with a weak D call TRBD1 (6 bases). Germline V lookup: CDR1 LNHNV, CDR2 YYDKDF (reference sequence). The CDR3 covers 11 residues. The CDR3 bases are TGTGCCACCAGCAGAGATTTAGAGGGGGACGTC. It is translated as CATSRDLEGDV.

This chain links TRBV13 with TRBJ1-2, with D perhaps TRBD1 (6 bases). Trimming pared 0 bases from V and 6 bases from J, leaving 11 bases between. Germline lookup yields CDR1 PRHDT and CDR2 FYEKMQ (reference sequence). The CDR3 has 14 amino acids. This chain's CDR3 is CASSLGRGFDGYTF. In DNA form, the CDR3 reads TGTGCCAGCAGCTTAGGCAGGGGATTCGATGGCTACACCTTC.

The chain carries TRBV11-3 and TRBJ1-2; 8 bases map to TRBD1. Germline V gives CDR1 SGHNT, CDR2 YENEEA. This CDR3 spans 13 amino acids. The V gene end was trimmed by 4 bases and the J gene end by 4 bases; junction bases not matched to a gene: 2. Here the CDR3 DNA reads TGTGCCAGCAGCTCCACAGGGGGCTATGGCTACACCTTC. This translates into CASSSTGGYGYTF.

The V call is TRBV7-2, the J call TRBJ2-7; 9 nucleotides line up with TRBD2. V lost 2 bases to trimming and J lost 3 bases; unmatched junction nucleotides: 8. Germline-derived CDR1 and CDR2 are SGHTA and FQGNSA. The CDR3 totals 16 residues. The CDR3 here is CASSLLGGRAHYEQYV. In nucleotides, the CDR3 is TGTGCCAGCAGCTTATTGGGCGGGAGGGCCCACTACGAGCAGTACGTC.

V gene TRBV5-6 combines with J gene TRBJ1-5; D uncertain. This CDR3 spans 13 amino acids. V gave up 4 bases and J gave up 0 bases, with 5 bases separating them. The V gene's germline CDR1 is SGHDT and CDR2 YYEEEE. For the CDR3, the DNA is TGTGCCAGCAGCGTTAATAGCAATCAGCCCCAGCATTTT. Protein: CASSVNSNQPQHF.

The chain is built from TRBV2 and TRBJ2-1, with 12 bases matching TRBD2. This CDR3 region has 21 residues. Unmatched junction bases numbered 20, after V lost 6 bases and J lost 2 bases. Per germline, CDR1 SNHLY and CDR2 FYNNEI. This chain's CDR3 is CASRFRERLAGGLSTYNEQFF. The CDR3 DNA is TGTGCCAGCAGATTCCGGGAGCGGCTAGCGGGAGGGCTATCGACCTACAATGAGCAGTTCTTC.

In its sample, this clone was seen once. The gene calls are TRBV6-1 and TRBJ1-5; perhaps TRBD1 as D (5 bases). This CDR3 region has 11 residues. Germline-derived CDR1 and CDR2 are MNHNS and SASEGT. V shed 5 bases and J shed 7 bases, with 6 bases lying between them. CDR3 sequence reads: CASSTGQPQHF. Written as DNA, the CDR3 is TGTGCCAGCAGTACAGGACAGCCCCAGCATTTT.

The rearrangement links TRBV4-1 to TRBJ1-4; D ambiguous. V shed 1 base and J shed 2 bases, with 11 bases lying between them. Germline loops: CDR1 MGHRA, CDR2 YSYEKL. The CDR3 spans 16 residues. CDR3: CASSQAPYPTNEKLFF. The CDR3 bases are TGCGCCAGCAGCCAAGCCCCGTATCCCACTAATGAAAAACTGTTTTTT.

V is TRBV5-8 and J is TRBJ2-1; maybe TRBD2 (6 bases). Trimming took off 1 base at V and 8 bases at J, with 22 bases between the two ends. Germline V gives CDR1 SGHTS, CDR2 YDEGEE. The CDR3 is 17 residues long. The CDR3 here is CASSLFLSDGGSYEQFF. The CDR3 nucleotides are TGTGCCAGCAGCTTGTTTTTGTCAGACGGAGGGAGCTATGAGCAGTTCTTC.

The CDR3 coding sequence is TGTGCCAGCAGCTTAGCAGCGTCTGGATCGGATACGCAGTATTTT. As protein: CASSLAASGSDTQYF. The chain joins TRBV7-9 to TRBJ2-3; no clear D. There are 15 residues in the CDR3. V gave up 0 bases and J gave up 6 bases, with 13 bases separating them. Germline V gene data show CDR1 as SEHNR and CDR2 as FQNEAQ (reference sequence). Complete variable domain (other parts from reference TRBV7-9 and TRBJ2-3): DTGVSQNPRHKITKRGQNVTFRCDPISEHNRLYWYRQTLGQGPEFLTYFQNEAQLEKSRLLSDRFSAERPKGSFSTLEIQRTEQGDSAMYLCASSLAASGSDTQYFGPGTRLTVL.

The V gene is TRBV5-6, the J gene TRBJ2-7, with 7 bases fitting TRBD2. CDR3 length equals 15 residues. CDR1 and CDR2 from the germline V gene are SGHDT and YYEEEE. V shed 5 bases, J shed 3 bases, and the junction held 11 bases outside the gene matches. The CDR3 loop reads CASSMVLGGSYEQYF. As DNA, the CDR3 is TGTGCCAGCAGTATGGTCCTCGGCGGGAGCTACGAGCAGTACTTC.

V gene TRBV28 combines with J gene TRBJ2-2; TRBD1 matches at 8 bases. The CDR3 covers 16 residues. V lost 2 bases and J lost 6; bases outside the gene matches: 8. Germline CDR1 reads MDHEN; CDR2 reads SYDVKM. The CDR3 region is CASSLVVETGAGELFF. DNA for the CDR3: TGTGCCAGCAGTTTAGTAGTGGAGACAGGGGCCGGGGAGCTGTTTTTT. The variable domain in full, with the rest retrieved from reference TRBV28 and TRBJ2-2, is DVKVTQSSRYLVKRTGEKVFLECVQDMDHENMFWYRQDPGLGLRLIYFSYDVKMKEKGDIPEGYSVSREKKERFSLILESASTNQTSMYLCASSLVVETGAGELFFGEGSRLTVL.

The chain uses TRBV18 and TRBJ2-3; a weak D match, TRBD1 (6 bases). V lost 4 bases to trimming and J lost 2 bases, with 10 bases between them. Germline values: CDR1 KGHSH, CDR2 LQKENI. This CDR3 contains 14 residues. The CDR3 bases are TGTGCCAGCTCACTGACAGGACCCACAGATACGCAGTATTTT. Translation: CASSLTGPTDTQYF.

The chain employs TRBV27 and TRBJ2-5; possible D gene TRBD2, 6 bases. This CDR3 has 19 residues. V was clipped by 3 bases and J by 2 bases, with 25 bases between them. Germline V gene sequence: CDR1 MNHEY, CDR2 SMNVEV (reference sequence). The chain's CDR3 is CASSLSPSGAGIRQETQYF. CDR3 DNA sequence: TGTGCCAGCAGTTTGTCCCCCTCTGGGGCGGGGATCAGACAAGAGACCCAGTACTTC.

The chain carries TRBV9 and TRBJ2-2; TRBD2 matches 8 bases. This CDR3 is built from 17 residues. CDR1 is SGDLS, CDR2 YYNGEE, per germline. V was pared by 0 bases and J by 9 bases, with 13 bases of the junction left unmatched. CDR3 sequence reads: CASSVGGSGTTPWELFF. CDR3 coding DNA: TGTGCCAGCAGCGTAGGTGGTAGCGGGACTACACCTTGGGAGCTGTTTTTT.

The CDR3 DNA reads TGTGCCAGCAGCGCTCTACAGGGTGGGGGAATGAACACTGAAGCTTTCTTT. Protein: CASSALQGGGMNTEAFF. This chain uses TRBV9 with TRBJ1-1, with TRBD1 as a possible D gene (6 bases). Germline-derived CDR1 and CDR2 are SGDLS and YYNGEE. Deletions cut 3 bases from V and 0 bases from J, with 18 bases between. The CDR3 has 17 amino acids.

The rearrangement links TRBV7-2 to TRBJ1-1; 9 bases match TRBD1. Germline CDR1 is SGHTA and CDR2 is FQGNSA. The ends lost 5 bases at V and 0 bases at J; junction bases unmatched: 10. The length of the CDR3 is 17 residues. The CDR3 region is CASSPLGQGSMNTEAFF. CDR3 DNA: TGTGCCAGCAGCCCCCTCGGACAGGGGTCCATGAACACTGAAGCTTTCTTT.